Below, 13 T cell receptor beta chains from the same sample are listed, as sequenced in a study of shared clonotypes between healthy human individuals. TCRdb keeps only in-frame clones here, not all; method: immunoSEQ multiplex PCR. Seen here are hundreds of thousands of clones, less than 98% observed once, and the top ten hold roughly 0.05%. The sample consisted of naive CD4+ T cells sorted from blood. The subset is: CD45RA+ positively selected. Source of these receptors: a woman aged 30 to 39 in good health.

This rearrangement joins TRBV6-1 to TRBJ2-3; 7 nucleotides line up with TRBD1. Germline V CDR1 and CDR2: MNHNS, SASEGT. The CDR3 contains 14 residues. Trimming cost V 8 bases and J 6 bases; bases outside gene matches: 11. In DNA, the CDR3 is TGTGCCAGCGGAGGCCAAGGGGGCTGGGATACGCAGTATTTT. Encoded protein: CASGGQGGWDTQYF.

This clone was seen a single time. The same CDR3 is also encoded by other DNA sequences in this sample. The V and J genes are TRBV18 and TRBJ2-5; unclear D gene. Deletions cut 3 bases from V and 1 base from J, with 6 bases between. The CDR3 spans 13 residues. CDR1 and CDR2 (germline): KGHSH, LQKENI. CDR3 DNA sequence: TGTGCCAGCTCACCTGGGGTCCAAGAGACCCAGTACTTC. It translates to CASSPGVQETQYF.

The chain has TRBV6-5 and TRBJ1-1; D possibly corresponds to TRBD1 (6 bases). The CDR3 length is 12 residues. Germline lookup yields CDR1 MNHEY and CDR2 SVGAGI. V lost 7 bases and J lost 10, with 16 bases in between. The CDR3 loop reads CASTGRGGPAFF. In DNA form, the CDR3 reads TGTGCCAGCACCGGAAGGGGGGGACCAGCTTTCTTT.

The rearrangement joins TRBV28 to TRBJ1-5; TRBD1 aligns across 7 bases. Germline assignment: CDR1 MDHEN and CDR2 SYDVKM. CDR3 size: 15 residues. Trimming at V came to 4 bases and at J to 9 bases, leaving 12 bases not matched to a gene. The DNA for the CDR3 is TGTGCCAGCAGTTCAACACAGGGGCCTCCGCGGCCCCAGCATTTT. Translated: CASSSTQGPPRPQHF. The full variable domain, with the rest looked up from reference TRBV28 and TRBJ1-5, is DVKVTQSSRYLVKRTGEKVFLECVQDMDHENMFWYRQDPGLGLRLIYFSYDVKMKEKGDIPEGYSVSREKKERFSLILESASTNQTSMYLCASSSTQGPPRPQHFGDGTRLSIL.

In its sample, this clone was seen once. The CDR3 reads CASSLEGRHQPQHF. In DNA form, the CDR3 reads TGTGCCAGTAGTCTGGAGGGCAGACATCAGCCCCAGCATTTT. V gene TRBV19 combines with J gene TRBJ1-5; D uncertain. Looked up from germline, CDR1 is LNHDA and CDR2 is SQIVND (reference sequence). CDR3 length: 14 residues. Deletions cut 5 bases from V and 5 bases from J, with 13 bases between.

The V call is TRBV10-3, the J call TRBJ2-7, with 10 positions matching TRBD1. After removal of 10 bases from V and 2 bases from J, the junction contained 11 bases not matched to a gene. Germline V gives CDR1 ENHRY, CDR2 SYGVKD. The CDR3 is 15 residues long. DNA of the CDR3: TGTGCCAGCATCTCCCGGGACAGGGGACCCTACGAGCAGTACTTC. As protein: CASISRDRGPYEQYF.

This chain links TRBV21-1 with TRBJ2-5; the table's D call TRBD2 went unverified against the DNA. TRBV21-1 is given as a pseudogene. This CDR3 spans 19 amino acids. CDR3 in DNA: TGTGCCAGCAGAGGGGAGGGTAGCGGAACTTACCCCCTACAAGAGACCCAGTACTTC. As protein: CASRGEGSGTYPLQETQYF.

The chain couples TRBV27 to TRBJ2-5, with D possibly being TRBD2 (6 bases). V was cut by 3 bases and J by 1 base, with 9 bases left in between. Germline V gene sequence: CDR1 MNHEY, CDR2 SMNVEV (reference sequence). The CDR3 runs to 14 residues. The CDR3 region has the DNA TGTGCCAGCAGTTTCAACGGGGGCCAAGAGACCCAGTACTTC. Amino acids: CASSFNGGQETQYF.

This chain links TRBV5-4 with TRBJ2-1; tentative D call: TRBD1 (5 bases). The CDR3 has 14 residues. V gave up 3 bases and J gave up 5 bases, with 12 bases separating them. CDR1 is SGHNT, CDR2 YYREEE, per germline (reference sequence). For the CDR3, the DNA is TGTGCCAGCAGCTCACGAGCAGGGAACAATGAGCAGTTCTTC. Amino acids: CASSSRAGNNEQFF.

The V gene is TRBV6-1, the J gene TRBJ2-3, with no clear D. The CDR3 runs 11 residues. V lost 4 bases and J lost 6, with 5 bases in between. Germline loops: CDR1 MNHNS, CDR2 SASEGT. CDR3 nucleotide sequence: TGTGCCAGCAGTGTTGCCGATACGCAGTATTTT. Its translation is CASSVADTQYF.

The V gene is TRBV4-1, the J gene TRBJ2-7; D possibly corresponds to TRBD2 (6 bases). The CDR3 runs to 18 residues. Germline-derived CDR1 and CDR2 are MGHRA and YSYEKL. Trimming left V 1 base short and J 3 bases short, with 22 bases between. As DNA, the CDR3 is TGCGCCAGCAGCCAAGTGGCCGTCCGGGAGAAGGCTAACTACGAGCAGTACTTC. It specifies CASSQVAVREKANYEQYF.

V gene TRBV5-4 combines with J gene TRBJ2-1; 9 nucleotides line up with TRBD1. V lost 2 bases and J lost 9; bases outside the gene matches: 9. The germline gives CDR1 SGHNT, CDR2 YYREEE (reference sequence). This CDR3 is built from 15 residues. CDR3 region: CASSFWGQGSGEQFF. The CDR3 DNA reads TGTGCCAGCAGCTTTTGGGGACAGGGAAGTGGTGAGCAGTTCTTC.

V is TRBV7-8 and J is TRBJ2-5; D is perhaps TRBD1 or TRBD2 (5 bases each). The end of the DNA aligns better with TRBJ2-7, so the J call may be wrong. Per the germline V gene, CDR1 is SGHVS and CDR2 is FQNEAQ. This CDR3 has 16 residues. The CDR3 coding sequence is TGTGCCAGCAGCTTATTTGGGGGTGTCGTTTCCTACGAGCAGTACTTC. This translates into CASSLFGGVVSYEQYF.